Listed below are T cell receptor beta chains from one sample, sequenced in a study of identical twins. TCRdb reprocessed the 5' RACE reads via MiXCR and lists one record per CDR3 protein. This table has more than 1.5 million distinct CDR3 sequences, about 30% appearing once. What was sequenced was cord blood. These receptors all stem from a newborn girl in good health. CDR3s leave out the opening cysteine and the closing phenylalanine or tryptophan.

TRBJ2-1,TRBV20-1,12,SARSPGLVDEQF
TRBJ2-3,TRBV18,11,ASSPPVTDTQY
TRBJ2-7,TRBV13,11,ASTSRHGHEQY
TRBJ2-7,TRBV20-1,11,SATRDFSYEQY
.,TRBV27,13,ASSLSIRTYNEQY
TRBJ1-1,TRBV12-3/TRBV12-4,11,AGRLIQGAEAF
TRBJ1-2,TRBV4-1,13,ASSQVLDRDYGYT
.,TRBV7-9,12,ASSSPRRLNEQY
TRBJ2-5,TRBV27,12,ASRRQGYQETQY
TRBJ1-5,TRBV20-1,15,SAREGYEPTSNQPQH
TRBJ2-1,TRBV7-2,12,ASSLYRGLNEQF
TRBJ2-7,TRBV6-2/TRBV6-3,12,ASSYSSIGYEQY
TRBJ2-7,TRBV24-1,13,ATSDLRTAGNEQY
TRBJ2-1,TRBV4-2,15,ASSSPGLASSYNEQF
TRBJ2-2,TRBV12-3/TRBV12-4,12,ASSLGVNTGELF
TRBJ2-1,TRBV4-2,15,ASSQGAPGGTYNEQF